This T cell receptor (beta chain) was identified in a study of T cells after yellow fever vaccination. Many counts were recorded for this clonotype. Its specificity is unknown. The length of the CDR3 is 17 residues. V was pared by 0 bases and J by 0 bases, with 10 bases between. The germline V gene encodes CDR1 SGHRS and CDR2 YFSETQ. Conversion of TCR transcripts into cDNA relied on 5'RACE template switching, which added a universal primer site and UMIs. Each CDR3 protein is one row after TCRdb ran MiXCR on the 5' RACE reads. Here the sample spans some 300,000 distinct CDR3 sequences, about 10% being singletons. General observations from the study: Contamination of FACS-sorted repertoires by abundant clonotypes from the bulk population could occur.

The sample in question was CD4+ T cells sorted from PBMCs, obtained 5 days after the yellow fever booster vaccination. The V call is TRBV5-1, the J call TRBJ1-6; D is unclear. The TCR comes from a man younger than 35 who received the YFV17D yellow fever vaccine. This CDR3 is CASSLDSLSSYNSPLHF. The CDR3 DNA is TGCGCCAGCAGCTTGGACAGCCTAAGCTCCTATAATTCACCCCTCCACTTT.